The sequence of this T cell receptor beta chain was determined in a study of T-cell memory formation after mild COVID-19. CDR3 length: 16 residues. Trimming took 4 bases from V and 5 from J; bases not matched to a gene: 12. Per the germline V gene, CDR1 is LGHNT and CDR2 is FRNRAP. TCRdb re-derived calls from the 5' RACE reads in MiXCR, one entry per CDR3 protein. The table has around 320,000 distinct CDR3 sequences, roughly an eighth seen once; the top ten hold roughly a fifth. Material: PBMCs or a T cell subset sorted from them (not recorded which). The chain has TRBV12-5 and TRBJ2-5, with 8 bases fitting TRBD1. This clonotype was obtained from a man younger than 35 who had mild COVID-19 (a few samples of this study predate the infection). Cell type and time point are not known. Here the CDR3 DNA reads TGTGCTAGTGGTTGGGAAGTCCAGGGGGCACGGGAGACCCAGTACTTC. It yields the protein CASGWEVQGARETQYF.